This is a list of T cell receptor beta chains from one sample in a study of pediatric ulcerative colitis. Only in-frame clones appear in the TCRdb table, and some are missing; sequencing was by immunoSEQ multiplex PCR. The sample holds 15,000 to 20,000 clones, just under 75% seen once. Sequences were obtained from gut tissue. The receptors stem from a girl aged 5 to 17 with moderate ulcerative colitis. Both conserved end residues are part of each CDR3. D genes are given only for firm matches.

J	V	D	CDR3
TRBJ1-1	TRBV2	TRBD1	CASAGGWGTEAFF
TRBJ2-5	TRBV7-2	-	CASTIAGGETQYF
TRBJ1-2	TRBV2	TRBD1	CASSERDRALYTF
TRBJ2-7	TRBV5-1	-	CASSLQGGGSYEQYF
TRBJ1-1	TRBV4-1	-	CASSQGRETEAFF
TRBJ2-5	TRBV4-2	TRBD2	CASSRGGEETQYF
TRBJ1-2	TRBV25-1	TRBD1	CASSEGTGKGGYTF
TRBJ1-2	TRBV5-5	-	CASSAHYYGYTF
TRBJ2-5	TRBV5-5	TRBD2	CASSTTSGGAGKTQYF
TRBJ1-5	TRBV6-6	TRBD1	CASRPTGDQPQHF
TRBJ1-2	TRBV28	-	CASTVANYGYTF
TRBJ1-1	TRBV7-3	-	CASSPRHGGNTEAFF
TRBJ2-7	TRBV2	TRBD1	CASSVTGSSYEQYF
TRBJ1-5	TRBV18	-	CASSPGRDQPQHF
TRBJ2-5	TRBV9	-	CASSVASSETQYF
TRBJ1-1	TRBV15	-	CATSRDLGTKTEAFF
TRBJ2-7	TRBV7-5	-	CARSFTSGGDYEQYF
TRBJ2-7	TRBV18	TRBD1	CASSPPTGIGNEQYF
TRBJ1-6	TRBV25-1	TRBD1	CASSGRTGSSYNSPLHF
TRBJ2-5	TRBV6-1	-	CASSEARPSGGRETQYF
TRBJ2-5	TRBV15	-	CATSKAGHQETQYF
TRBJ2-3	TRBV11-2	-	CASSLFWKVTDTQYF
TRBJ1-5	TRBV19	TRBD1	CASSPRQGPRGPQHF
TRBJ2-7	TRBV10-3	TRBD1	CAIGSGTGGYEQYF